The next 23 T cell receptor beta chains were all read from a single sample in a study of chemoradiotherapy in HPV16-positive cancers. Profiled with immunoSEQ multiplex PCR; TCRdb holds only in-frame clones, not every one. The data show fewer than 30,000 clones, approximately 94% seen once. Collection took place from a patient who underwent chemoradiotherapy. These receptors were taken from a human donor with HPV-associated anogenital cancer.

The rearrangement joins TRBV7-8 to TRBJ2-7, with TRBD2 matching 11 bases. This CDR3 spans 17 amino acids. V shed 2 bases and J 0 bases; nucleotides not matched to a gene: 6. The germline V gene encodes CDR1 SGHVS and CDR2 FQNEAQ. Here the CDR3 reads CASSLFTSGSGSYEQYF. In DNA, the CDR3 is TGTGCCAGCAGCTTATTTACTAGCGGGAGTGGCTCCTACGAGCAGTACTTC.

This sequence joins TRBV30 and TRBJ2-7; D might be TRBD1 or TRBD2, each matching 5 bases. Trimming took off 5 bases at V and 2 bases at J, with 13 bases between the two ends. In germline, CDR1 is GTSNPN, CDR2 SVGIG (reference sequence). The CDR3 runs to 13 residues. The CDR3 DNA follows: TGTGCCTGGGTGGGGTGGGGGACCTACGAGCAGTACTTC. This encodes CAWVGWGTYEQYF.

The chain uses TRBV5-1 and TRBJ1-5, with TRBD1 matching 9 bases. Germline CDR1 and CDR2: SGHRS and YFSETQ. V lost 2 bases to trimming and J lost 4 bases; unmatched junction nucleotides: 4. This CDR3 contains 15 residues. Written as DNA, the CDR3 is TGCGCCAGCAGCTTTACAGGGGGCGAGAATCAGCCCCAGCATTTT. Translating gives CASSFTGGENQPQHF.

The chain combines TRBV19 with TRBJ2-1; 8 bases are shared with TRBD1. V trimming: 4 bases; J trimming: 7 bases; junction bases outside the gene matches: 9. There are 15 residues in the CDR3. Germline assignment: CDR1 LNHDA and CDR2 SQIVND (reference sequence). The CDR3 DNA sequence: TGTGCCAGTAGTACTAAGGGGACAGGCGGGAATGAGCAGTTCTTC. Its protein is CASSTKGTGGNEQFF.

The chain couples TRBV2 to TRBJ2-2, with D unresolved. Germline CDR1 and CDR2: SNHLY and FYNNEI. This CDR3 region has 13 residues. Trimming removed 9 bases from V and 6 bases from J, with 14 bases in between. CDR3 sequence: CARRIRASGELFF. The CDR3, as DNA: TGTGCCAGAAGAATTAGGGCCTCCGGGGAGCTGTTTTTT.

V and J are TRBV29-1 and TRBJ2-2; 9 nucleotides agree with TRBD2. The CDR3 is made up of 15 amino acids. Germline V CDR1 and CDR2: SQVTM, ANQGSEA. Trimming cost V 7 bases and J 1 base; bases outside gene matches: 7. Written as DNA, the CDR3 is TGCAGCGCCACCGATAGCGGGAGGAACACCGGGGAGCTGTTTTTT. Translated, it gives CSATDSGRNTGELFF.

This clone was seen only a few times. The gene calls are TRBV14 and TRBJ2-1, with D perhaps matching TRBD2 (6 bases). CDR1 and CDR2 (germline): SGHDN, FVKESK. This CDR3 comprises 16 residues. With 0 bases removed from V and 2 bases from J, the gap between germline ends came to 11 bases. This chain's CDR3 is CASSQDPLAPYNEQFF. CDR3 nucleotides: TGTGCCAGCAGCCAAGATCCACTAGCCCCCTACAATGAGCAGTTCTTC.

J is TRBJ1-3 and V is TRBV19; no reliable D call. Trimming removed 2 bases at V and 0 bases at J, with 8 bases between. Germline lookup yields CDR1 LNHDA and CDR2 SQIVND (reference sequence). The CDR3 is made up of 15 amino acids. Here the CDR3 reads CASSISGRSGNTIYF. Here the CDR3 DNA reads TGTGCCAGTAGTATATCCGGACGCTCTGGAAACACCATATATTTT.

This clone was seen more than once but under ten times. The chain has TRBV7-8 and TRBJ2-7; D may be TRBD2 (6 bases). Trimming pared 8 bases from V and 0 bases from J, leaving 8 bases between. Germline V CDR1 and CDR2: SGHVS, FQNEAQ. The CDR3 extends over 12 amino acids. The CDR3 nucleotides are TGTGCCAGCTCCGGGAGCTCCTACGAGCAGTACTTC. Residues: CASSGSSYEQYF.

The chain employs TRBV7-9 and TRBJ1-1; perhaps TRBD1 as D (6 bases). Trimming removed 0 bases at V and 3 bases at J, with 11 bases between. The CDR3 consists of 15 residues. Germline loops: CDR1 SEHNR, CDR2 FQNEAQ (reference sequence). CDR3 DNA sequence: TGTGCCAGCAGCTTAGCAGGGGGACGGTACACTGAAGCTTTCTTT. Residues: CASSLAGGRYTEAFF.

The chain is built from TRBV19 and TRBJ2-3; 8 bases agree with TRBD2. Germline lookup yields CDR1 LNHDA and CDR2 SQIVND (reference sequence). Trimming removed 8 bases from V and 0 bases from J; junction bases left unmatched: 4. This CDR3 is 14 amino acids long. CDR3 region: CASGIAGSTDTQYF. For the CDR3, the DNA is TGTGCCAGTGGGATAGCGGGAAGCACAGATACGCAGTATTTT.

The chain joins TRBV28 to TRBJ2-5; perhaps TRBD2 as D (6 bases). There are 12 residues in the CDR3. The V gene lost 8 bases and the J gene lost 2 bases, with 9 bases spanning the gap. Germline CDR1 MDHEN, CDR2 SYDVKM. CDR3 sequence (DNA): TGTGCCAGCTGGGGGACTCAAGAGACCCAGTACTTC. This sequence encodes CASWGTQETQYF.

The chain has TRBV29-1 and TRBJ1-2, with D maybe TRBD1 (5 bases). Germline V gene sequence: CDR1 SQVTM, CDR2 ANQGSEA. The ends were cut back, 4 bases at V and 3 bases at J, with 12 bases in the middle. The CDR3 is 13 amino acids. CDR3: CSVGWGRDYGYTF. CDR3 sequence (DNA): TGCAGCGTTGGGTGGGGCAGGGACTATGGCTACACCTTC.

The chain is built from TRBV18 and TRBJ2-7; TRBD2 matches at 13 bases. This CDR3 contains 15 residues. Germline CDR1 KGHSH, CDR2 LQKENI. The V gene end was trimmed by 5 bases and the J gene end by 0 bases; junction bases not matched to a gene: 1. The CDR3 reads CASSGTSGNSYEQYF. For the CDR3, the DNA is TGTGCCAGCTCAGGGACTAGCGGGAACTCCTACGAGCAGTACTTC.

This rearrangement joins TRBV5-1 to TRBJ2-7; TRBD2 matches 12 bases. The J segment lost 4 bases and the V segment lost 0 bases, leaving 5 bases of the junction unmatched. The CDR3 length is 16 residues. The germline V gene encodes CDR1 SGHRS and CDR2 YFSETQ. CDR3: CASSLGLAGELYEQYF. The CDR3 coding sequence is TGCGCCAGCAGCTTGGGACTAGCGGGAGAGTTGTACGAGCAGTACTTC.

The chain joins TRBV2 to TRBJ2-7, with D tentatively TRBD2 (6 bases). The CDR3 sequence is 11 residues long. The germline V and J ends were trimmed by 5 bases and 4 bases, with 6 bases remaining between them. The germline gives CDR1 SNHLY, CDR2 FYNNEI. Written as DNA, the CDR3 is TGTGCCAGCAGTCGGGGGTACGAGCAGTACTTC. It yields the protein CASSRGYEQYF.

The chain couples TRBV6-4 to TRBJ2-5; 12 bases are shared with TRBD2. V lost 6 bases to trimming and J lost 3 bases; unmatched junction nucleotides: 5. Germline V gene lookup returns CDR1 MRHNA and CDR2 SNTAGT. The length of the CDR3 is 15 residues. In DNA form, the CDR3 reads TGTGCCAGCAGCCCGACTAGCGGGGGAGAAGAGACCCAGTACTTC. This codes for CASSPTSGGEETQYF.

In its sample, this clone was seen once. The chain links TRBV2 to TRBJ1-2; maybe TRBD1 (5 bases). Deletions cut 6 bases from V and 2 bases from J, with 13 bases between. The V gene's germline CDR1 is SNHLY and CDR2 FYNNEI. The CDR3 covers 14 residues. CDR3 DNA sequence: TGTGCCAGCAGGATCCGGGACGGAAACTATGGCTACACCTTC. It is translated as CASRIRDGNYGYTF.

This clone was seen only a few times. The chain is built from TRBV4-1 and TRBJ2-1; D gene uncertain. The germline gives CDR1 MGHRA, CDR2 YSYEKL. This CDR3 has 14 residues. With 3 bases removed from V and 2 bases from J, the gap between germline ends came to 8 bases. The CDR3 sequence is CASSHTSPYNEQFF. CDR3 nucleotide sequence: TGCGCCAGCAGCCATACATCCCCCTACAATGAGCAGTTCTTC.

The gene calls are TRBV5-1 and TRBJ1-5; TRBD1 is a possible D gene (5 bases). The V gene's germline CDR1 is SGHRS and CDR2 YFSETQ. The CDR3 has 17 residues. The V gene lost 3 bases and the J gene lost 4 bases, with 20 bases spanning the gap. CDR3 DNA sequence: TGCGCCAGCAGCTCAGCGCCGCAGGGAGAGGGAAATCAGCCCCAGCATTTT. Translated, it gives CASSSAPQGEGNQPQHF.

The V call is TRBV18, the J call TRBJ2-7; D assignment may be TRBD1 or TRBD2 (5 bases each). The CDR3 is 20 amino acids. Germline V gives CDR1 KGHSH, CDR2 LQKENI. V dropped 2 bases and J dropped 3 bases, with 29 bases sitting between them. DNA of the CDR3: TGTGCCAGCTCACCAAATAAACGAGGGGCCCTACTGAATAGTAACTACGAGCAGTACTTC. Translation gives CASSPNKRGALLNSNYEQYF.

V usage is TRBV5-4 and J usage is TRBJ2-2, with D hard to call. Germline values: CDR1 SGHNT, CDR2 YYREEE (reference sequence). V lost 0 bases to trimming and J lost 0 bases, with 6 bases between them. The CDR3 spans 15 residues. Written as DNA, the CDR3 is TGTGCCAGCAGCTTGGAACTGGCGAACACCGGGGAGCTGTTTTTT. The encoded protein is CASSLELANTGELFF.

V usage is TRBV19 and J usage is TRBJ2-2; a possible D gene is TRBD1 (6 bases). The CDR3 covers 14 residues. CDR1 and CDR2 (germline): LNHDA, SQIVND (reference sequence). V was pared by 5 bases and J by 3 bases, with 10 bases between. The CDR3 spells CASSPKGDTGELFF. The DNA for the CDR3 is TGTGCCAGTAGTCCAAAGGGGGACACCGGGGAGCTGTTTTTT.